This TCR beta chain comes out of a study of blood T cells in healthy people across ages. Study-wide findings and caveats: The study found more naive CD4+ cells and higher diversity in long-lived than aged donors.

V lost 1 base and J 3 bases, leaving 7 bases between the germline ends. Germline V gives CDR1 MNHEY, CDR2 SVGAGI. This CDR3 contains 13 residues. As concerns this clonotype: The antigen is undetermined.

For the second PCR, which ran for roughly 7 to 11 cycles, a sample-barcoded 5' primer and a J-beta primer mix were used. MiXCR was run by TCRdb on the 5' RACE reads, yielding one entry per CDR3 protein. The sample includes 1.2 million to 1.5 million distinct CDR3 sequences, 42% seen only once; the top ten take 7% to 9.5%. Each sample yielded at least 6 micrograms of PBMC total RNA. Sequenced: blood. The sequence derives from a woman younger than 35 in good health. The chain couples TRBV6-5 to TRBJ2-7; D is perhaps TRBD1 (6 bases). CDR3 nucleotides: TGTGCCAGCAGTTACTTCAGGGGCTACGAGCAGTACTTC. Protein sequence: CASSYFRGYEQYF.